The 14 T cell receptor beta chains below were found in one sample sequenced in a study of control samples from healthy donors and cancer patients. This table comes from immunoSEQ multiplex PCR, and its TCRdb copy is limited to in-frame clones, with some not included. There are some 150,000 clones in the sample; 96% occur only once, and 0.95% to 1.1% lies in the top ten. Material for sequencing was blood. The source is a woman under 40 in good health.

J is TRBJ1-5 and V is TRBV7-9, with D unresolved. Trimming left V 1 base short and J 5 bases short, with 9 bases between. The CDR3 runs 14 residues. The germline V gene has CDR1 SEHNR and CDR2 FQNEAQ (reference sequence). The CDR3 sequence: CASSLVGMDQPQHF. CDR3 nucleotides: TGTGCCAGCAGCTTAGTAGGGATGGATCAGCCCCAGCATTTT.

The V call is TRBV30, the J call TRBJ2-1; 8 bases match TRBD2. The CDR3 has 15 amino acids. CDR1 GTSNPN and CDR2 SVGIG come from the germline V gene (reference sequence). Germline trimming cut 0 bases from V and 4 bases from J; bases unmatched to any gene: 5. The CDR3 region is CAWSVRSGSYNEQFF. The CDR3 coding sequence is TGTGCCTGGAGTGTTAGAAGCGGGAGTTACAATGAGCAGTTCTTC.

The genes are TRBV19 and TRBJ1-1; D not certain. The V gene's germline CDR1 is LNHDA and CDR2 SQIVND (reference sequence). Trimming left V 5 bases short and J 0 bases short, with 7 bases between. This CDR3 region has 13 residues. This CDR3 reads CASSRQMNTEAFF. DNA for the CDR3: TGTGCCAGTAGTCGTCAGATGAACACTGAAGCTTTCTTT.

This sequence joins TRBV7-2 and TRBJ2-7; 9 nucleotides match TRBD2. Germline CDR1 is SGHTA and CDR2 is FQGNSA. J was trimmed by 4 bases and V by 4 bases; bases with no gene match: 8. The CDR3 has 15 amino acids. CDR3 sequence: CASSSNSGSGYEQYF. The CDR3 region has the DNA TGTGCCAGCAGCTCCAATAGCGGGAGTGGTTACGAGCAGTACTTC.

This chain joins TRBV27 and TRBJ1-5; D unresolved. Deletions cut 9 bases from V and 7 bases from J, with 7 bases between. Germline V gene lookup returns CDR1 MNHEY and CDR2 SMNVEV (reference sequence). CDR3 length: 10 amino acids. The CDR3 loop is CARGKQPQHF. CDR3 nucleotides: TGTGCCAGGGGGAAGCAGCCCCAGCATTTT.

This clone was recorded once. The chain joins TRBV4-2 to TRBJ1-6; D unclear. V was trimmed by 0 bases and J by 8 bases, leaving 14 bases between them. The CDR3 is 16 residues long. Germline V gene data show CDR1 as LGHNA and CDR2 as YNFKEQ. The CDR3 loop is CASSQDLGLIDSPLHF. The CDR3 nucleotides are TGTGCCAGCAGCCAAGATCTAGGGCTTATTGATTCACCCCTCCACTTT.

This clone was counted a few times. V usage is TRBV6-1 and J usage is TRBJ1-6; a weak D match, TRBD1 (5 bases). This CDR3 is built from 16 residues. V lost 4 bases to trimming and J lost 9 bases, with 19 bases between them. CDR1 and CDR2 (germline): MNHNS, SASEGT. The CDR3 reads CASSGTDTADLSPLHF. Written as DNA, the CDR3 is TGTGCCAGCAGTGGAACGGACACCGCCGACCTTTCACCCCTCCACTTT.

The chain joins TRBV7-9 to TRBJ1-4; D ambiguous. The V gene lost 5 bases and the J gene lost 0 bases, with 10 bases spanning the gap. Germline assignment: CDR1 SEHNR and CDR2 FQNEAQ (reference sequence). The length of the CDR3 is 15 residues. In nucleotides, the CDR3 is TGTGCCAGCAGCCCAGACTTCTCAACTAATGAAAAACTGTTTTTT. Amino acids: CASSPDFSTNEKLFF.

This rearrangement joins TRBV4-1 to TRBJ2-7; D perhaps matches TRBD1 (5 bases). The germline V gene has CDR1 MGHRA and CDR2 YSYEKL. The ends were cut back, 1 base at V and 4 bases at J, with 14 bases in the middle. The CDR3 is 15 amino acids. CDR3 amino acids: CASSQVMTASYEQYF. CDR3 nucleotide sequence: TGCGCCAGCAGCCAAGTTATGACAGCGTCGTACGAGCAGTACTTC.

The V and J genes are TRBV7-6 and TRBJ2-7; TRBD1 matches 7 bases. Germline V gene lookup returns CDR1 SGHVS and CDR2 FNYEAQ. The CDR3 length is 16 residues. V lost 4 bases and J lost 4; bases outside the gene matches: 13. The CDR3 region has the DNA TGTGCCAGCAGCTCCCCCCGGCGAGGGGGCGTATACGAGCAGTACTTC. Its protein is CASSSPRRGGVYEQYF.

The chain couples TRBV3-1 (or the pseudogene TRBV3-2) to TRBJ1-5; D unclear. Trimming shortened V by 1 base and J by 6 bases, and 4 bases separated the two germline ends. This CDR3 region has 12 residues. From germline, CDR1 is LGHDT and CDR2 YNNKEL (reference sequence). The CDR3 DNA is TGTGCCAGCAGCCAAGTCGGTCAGCCCCAGCATTTT. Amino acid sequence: CASSQVGQPQHF.

CDR3 residues: CASSLAESGAFF. The CDR3 region has the DNA TGTGCCAGCAGTTTGGCCGAATCGGGAGCTTTCTTT. This sequence joins TRBV28 and TRBJ1-1; D gene unclear. V lost 3 bases and J 10 bases, leaving 12 bases between the germline ends. The CDR3 totals 12 residues. Germline-derived CDR1 and CDR2 are MDHEN and SYDVKM.

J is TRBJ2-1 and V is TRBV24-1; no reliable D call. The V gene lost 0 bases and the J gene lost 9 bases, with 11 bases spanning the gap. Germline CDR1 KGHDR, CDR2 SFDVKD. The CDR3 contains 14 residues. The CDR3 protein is CATSDLQSLGEQFF. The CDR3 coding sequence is TGTGCCACCAGTGATTTGCAGTCTTTGGGTGAGCAGTTCTTC.

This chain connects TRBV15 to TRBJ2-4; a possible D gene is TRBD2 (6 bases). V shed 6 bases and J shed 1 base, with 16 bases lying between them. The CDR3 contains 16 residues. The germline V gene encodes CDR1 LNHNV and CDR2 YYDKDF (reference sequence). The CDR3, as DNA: TGTGCCACCAGTCAGGCGGGGCAAGGGGCCAAAAACATTCAGTACTTC. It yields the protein CATSQAGQGAKNIQYF.